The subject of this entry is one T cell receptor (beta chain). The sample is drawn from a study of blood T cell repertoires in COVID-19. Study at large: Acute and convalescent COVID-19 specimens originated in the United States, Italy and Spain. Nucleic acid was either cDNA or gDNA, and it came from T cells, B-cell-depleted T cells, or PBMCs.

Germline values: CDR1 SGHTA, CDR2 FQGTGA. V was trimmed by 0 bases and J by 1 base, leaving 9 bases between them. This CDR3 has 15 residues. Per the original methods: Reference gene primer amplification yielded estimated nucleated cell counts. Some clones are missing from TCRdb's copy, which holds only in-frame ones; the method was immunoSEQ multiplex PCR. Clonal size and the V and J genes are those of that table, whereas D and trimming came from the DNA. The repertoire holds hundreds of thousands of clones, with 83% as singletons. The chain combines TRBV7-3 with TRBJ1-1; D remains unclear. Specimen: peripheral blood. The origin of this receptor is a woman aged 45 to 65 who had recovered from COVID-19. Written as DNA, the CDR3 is TGTGCCAGCAGCTTAACGTCCGCGGGGAACACTGAAGCTTTCTTT. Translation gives CASSLTSAGNTEAFF.